This T cell receptor beta chain is from a study of vaccination and CD4 T cells after COVID-19 (dated 2022 in TCRdb). About the study as a whole: Convalescent patients had a positive SARS-CoV-2 result on nasal swab PCR, and of these patients, nine had mild disease and one had severe disease. Participants received two doses of either the Pfizer-BioNTech BNT162b2 vaccine (n=8) or the Moderna mRNA-1273 vaccine (n=2). Control cultures used a CEFX viral epitope pool as positive control, an HIV-1 Nef peptide pool as negative control, or no peptide. For stimulating the cultures, overlapping spike peptide pools were used, derived from SARS-CoV-2 as well as from the common cold coronaviruses HCoV-NL63, HCoV-OC43 and HCoV-229E. In 10 COVID-19 convalescent patients and a few infection-naive healthy vaccine recipients, researchers compared the spike-specific CD4+ TCR repertoire from before mRNA vaccination with the repertoire from after. The convalescent cohort included six males and four females, with two Hispanic individuals, seven Caucasians, two Asians and one multiracial person. Post-COVID blood samples from convalescent patients were collected a median of about 110 days after diagnosis, with a range of roughly 35 to 161 days. Post-vaccine blood samples were taken a median of around 68 days after the second vaccine dose, with a range of about 12 to 250 days. General findings and caveats noted by the study authors: In convalescent patients, nearly all vaccine-specific clones (304 of 307) were found to be mono-reactive for SARS-CoV-2 spike rather than cross-reactive with common cold coronaviruses. The number of convalescent patients in the study was relatively small, and the study did not examine early timepoints following natural infection. An increase in the median number of SARS-CoV-2-reactive clonotypes from around 20 after infection to roughly 39 after vaccination was observed, but the change was not found to be significant. In convalescent patients, a median approximately 83% of post-vaccine SARS-CoV-2-reactive clones were detected only after vaccination, suggesting vaccine-specific priming.

Concerning this clonotype: Its antigen remains undetermined. Base qualities are not recorded, but no much larger clone differs from it by a single base.

To prepare the library, PCR was applied. DNA from cultured CD4+ T cells underwent TCR sequencing with the Oncomine TCR Beta short-read assay at the Johns Hopkins FTIC core. The QIAamp micro DNA kit was used to extract genomic DNA from the cultured CD4+ T cells. Oncomine TCR Beta libraries from cultured CD4+ T cells were pooled using unique dual indexes and sequenced on an Illumina iSeq 100. Regarding the original processing steps: Non-productive sequences were removed, and CDR3s not starting with C, not ending with F or W, or shorter than 7 amino acids were discarded. Antigen-specific clonotypes were identified with the MANAFEST web application by comparing peptide-stimulated wells with reference and other culture wells. For a clone to be called positive, the clone needed an FDR below 0.05, an odds ratio above 5, and a productive frequency above 0.1% in at least two of three replicate wells. A clonotype counted as cross-reactive if it showed significant expansion both in the SARS-CoV-2 spike wells and in at least one common cold coronavirus spike condition. Using R version 3.6.1, CDR3 homology was evaluated through Levenshtein distances (stringdist) along with unrooted phylogenetic trees (ape). The raw public reads went through TCRdb reprocessing: fastp at Q25, MiXCR clone calling, in-frame beta chains kept. Each record represents a unique CDR3 protein, reported with the most common genes and DNA among its rows. The V and J calls were determined by TCRdb, not by the authors. The sample yields tens of thousands of distinct CDR3 sequences; about 59% were counted once. Approximately 5.9% of the sample is in the top ten clones.

The intended sense of this specimen's treatment or condition label: roughly 11-day PBMC culture with coronavirus spike peptide pools or control peptides (ViraFEST assay). The ViraFEST assay, used in the study, expanded antigen-specific T cells with peptide pools and then identified the expanded clonotypes through TCR sequencing. The convalescent patients' positive SARS-CoV-2 PCR tests fell between March and December 2020, which was before the Alpha, Beta and Delta variants emerged in the United States. Each well held under 2.5 million PBMCs cultured in IMDM containing approximately 5.3% human AB serum and around 10 IU/ml IL-2, with 7.5 to 10 ug/ml peptide pools added. On days 3 and 7, half of the culture medium was replaced with fresh IL-2-containing medium. Once the cells had been in culture for approximately 10 days, the EasySep CD4+ T cell isolation kit was used to isolate CD4+ T cells by negative selection. Ficoll-Paque Plus gradient centrifugation was used to isolate PBMCs from whole blood, and the isolated PBMCs were then either used fresh or cryopreserved at -140C. Each culture condition was generally run in triplicate wells.

This TCR was sampled from a human donor who had recovered from COVID-19. The sequenced material came from CD4+ T cells from blood, cultured in vitro.

In nucleotide form, the sequence is TGCAGTGCTAGAGATGGCCTCGGGTACAATGAGCAGTTCTTC. It encodes CSARDGLGYNEQFF. The chain uses TRBV20-1 and TRBJ2-1, with no confident D gene call. The germline V gene (reference sequence) sets CDR1 to DFQATT and CDR2 to SNEGSKA. The CDR3, cysteine through phenylalanine, is 14 amino acids long. The DNA shown is the 42-base CDR3, in frame from base 1. Trimming costs V 0 bases and J 4 bases, and their ends lie 10 bases apart.